The sequence of this TCR beta chain was determined in a study of technical replicates of blood from a handful of donors. This clone was detected only once. Clones were sequenced by immunoSEQ multiplex PCR, and TCRdb holds only the in-frame ones, with some missing. The sample yields tens of thousands of clones, 94% seen once. CDR1 and CDR2 (germline): SEHNR, FQNEAQ (reference sequence). The CDR3 sequence is 15 residues long. V was clipped by 2 bases and J by 0 bases, with 9 bases between them. Sample: T cells isolated from PBMCs. The rearrangement uses TRBV7-9 and TRBJ2-3, with D unresolved. This receptor was obtained from a human donor in good health. The CDR3 loop reads CASSLISLSTDTQYF. The CDR3 DNA reads TGTGCCAGCAGCTTAATCAGTCTTAGCACAGATACGCAGTATTTT.